This T cell receptor (beta chain) comes out of a study of blood T cell repertoires in COVID-19. Study as a whole: T cells, B-cell-depleted T cells, or PBMCs provided the cDNA or gDNA that served as material.

The germline gives CDR1 GTSNPN, CDR2 SVGIG (reference sequence). V gave up 1 base and J gave up 4 bases; unmatched junction bases: 3. This CDR3 is built from 14 residues. Source study methods: Amplification of reference gene primers provided the estimated nucleated cell counts. Generated by immunoSEQ multiplex PCR, the TCRdb table keeps only in-frame clones and is missing some. Clone size and the V and J calls come from that table; the DNA yielded D and trimming. Of more than 110,000 clones in the sample, around 86% were seen once. The TCR was taken from a human donor in a cohort sampled during active COVID-19. The chain couples TRBV30 to TRBJ2-2, with TRBD2 identical over 7 bases. Material: peripheral blood. In DNA form, the CDR3 reads TGTGCCTGGAGTGGATGGGGGGGCACCGGGGAGCTGTTTTTT. This codes for CAWSGWGGTGELFF.